One and the same sample provided the 29 T cell receptor beta chains below, sequenced in a study of neurological immune-mediated disorders. MiXCR, run by TCRdb on the 5' RACE reads, gives a single entry per CDR3 protein. The sample has some 28,000 distinct CDR3 sequences, around 10% seen once. The specimen was PBMCs. The receptors were sampled from a man between 60 and 75 years old in good health.

This clonotype came up many times. This chain uses TRBV20-1 with TRBJ1-2; possible D gene TRBD1, 6 bases. This CDR3 has 14 residues. The germline gives CDR1 DFQATT, CDR2 SNEGSKA (reference sequence). Trimming took 2 bases from V and 2 from J, leaving 12 bases between them. The CDR3 DNA follows: TGCAGTGCTAGACCGGCAGGGGCCAACTATGGCTACACCTTC. The encoded protein is CSARPAGANYGYTF.

In this sample, this clonotype is medium-sized. The rearrangement joins TRBV20-1 to TRBJ1-1; no definite D call. The CDR3 has 14 residues. V lost 3 bases, J lost 1 base, and 12 bases lay in between. Per the germline V gene, CDR1 is DFQATT and CDR2 is SNEGSKA (reference sequence). CDR3 loop: CSARNRESNTEAFF. The CDR3 DNA sequence: TGCAGTGCTAGGAATAGGGAATCGAACACTGAAGCTTTCTTT.

This clonotype was recorded many times. This chain joins TRBV27 and TRBJ1-4, with D tentatively TRBD1 (5 bases). CDR1 and CDR2 (germline): MNHEY, SMNVEV (reference sequence). V was shortened by 5 bases and J by 8 bases, with 18 bases between the two germline ends. The CDR3 runs 15 residues. DNA for the CDR3: TGTGCCAGCAGTCCACCCCCGAGGCAGGGAGAAAAACTGTTTTTT. Encoded protein: CASSPPPRQGEKLFF. Drawing the rest from reference TRBV27 and TRBJ1-4, the complete variable domain is EAQVTQNPRYLITVTGKKLTVTCSQNMNHEYMSWYRQDPGLGLRQIYYSMNVEVTDKGDVPEGYKVSRKEKRNFPLILESPSPNQTSLYFCASSPPPRQGEKLFFGSGTQLSVL.

This clonotype has only a few counts. The rearrangement links TRBV5-1 to TRBJ2-1; D is uncertain. The germline CDR1 and CDR2 sequences are SGHRS and YFSETQ. Trimming cost V 1 base and J 2 bases, with 10 bases left between them. The CDR3 consists of 15 residues. The CDR3 protein is CASSLTVVAYNEQFF. CDR3 bases: TGCGCCAGCAGCTTGACAGTGGTGGCCTACAATGAGCAGTTCTTC.

Ten or more counts support this clonotype. The rearrangement joins TRBV5-1 to TRBJ1-3; D gene uncertain. Trimming removed 0 bases at V and 3 bases at J, with 1 base between. This CDR3 is built from 12 residues. Germline CDR1 and CDR2: SGHRS and YFSETQ. The CDR3 bases are TGCGCCAGCAGCTTGGATGGAAACACCATATATTTT. Amino acid sequence: CASSLDGNTIYF.

This clonotype was counted ten times or more. The chain carries TRBV27 and TRBJ2-1; 7 positions agree with TRBD1. Germline CDR1 MNHEY, CDR2 SMNVEV (reference sequence). J gave up 0 bases and V 6 bases, and 5 bases lay outside the gene matches. This CDR3 has 15 amino acids. The CDR3 nucleotides are TGTGCCAGCAGCTGGGACAGCGGCTCCTACAATGAGCAGTTCTTC. Protein sequence: CASSWDSGSYNEQFF.

The sample holds a few counts of this clonotype. This chain uses TRBV5-4 with TRBJ1-1; 8 nucleotides match TRBD1. J gave up 3 bases and V 0 bases, and 10 bases lay outside the gene matches. The CDR3 has 17 residues. Per germline, CDR1 SGHNT and CDR2 YYREEE (reference sequence). CDR3 region: CASSLGQGASTYTEAFF. Written as DNA, the CDR3 is TGTGCCAGCAGCTTGGGGCAGGGGGCATCGACCTACACTGAAGCTTTCTTT.

This clonotype was detected many times. CDR3 amino acids: CSASQPWGGQGIGETQYF. The DNA of the CDR3 is TGCAGTGCTAGCCAACCCTGGGGGGGACAGGGGATAGGTGAGACCCAGTACTTC. The J gene is TRBJ2-5, the V gene TRBV20-1; TRBD1 matches at 10 bases. V lost 3 bases, J lost 5 bases, and 18 bases stayed unmatched. The germline V gene encodes CDR1 DFQATT and CDR2 SNEGSKA (reference sequence). This CDR3 comprises 18 residues.

About this clonotype: Germline is not matched at one junction end, which may reflect a read error. This sequence joins TRBV5-1 and TRBJ1-5, with TRBD1 identical over 10 bases. TRBJ2-3 explains the end of the DNA better; the J call may be wrong. The germline V gene encodes CDR1 SGHRS and CDR2 YFSETQ. There are 15 residues in the CDR3. CDR3 protein: CVSSQTTGGNQPQYF. DNA for the CDR3: TGCGTCAGCAGTCAAACGACAGGGGGCAATCAGCCCCAGTATTTT.

This chain links TRBV12-2 with TRBJ2-1; the table names TRBD2, a call not compared with the DNA. TRBV12-2 is noted as a pseudogene. CDR3 length: 20 residues. CDR3 sequence: CASRLVGLAGDNALKNEQFF. DNA of the CDR3: TGTGCAAGTCGCTTAGTCGGCCTAGCGGGAGACAACGCTCTTAAGAATGAGCAGTTCTTC.

This clonotype was picked up many times. The chain recombines TRBV6-2 or TRBV6-3 with TRBJ2-7; 9 positions agree with TRBD1. Germline V gene data show CDR1 as MNHEY and CDR2 as SVGEGT. This CDR3 has 15 residues. The ends lost 2 bases at V and 3 bases at J; junction bases unmatched: 5. The CDR3 loop reads CASSYAGTGLYEQYF. DNA for the CDR3: TGTGCCAGCAGTTACGCCGGGACAGGGCTCTACGAGCAGTACTTC.

This clonotype has at least ten counts. The CDR3 here is CASSTGYATNEKLFF. The CDR3 DNA sequence: TGTGCCAGCAGCACAGGGTACGCAACTAATGAAAAACTGTTTTTT. The chain employs TRBV28 and TRBJ1-4; D possibly corresponds to TRBD1 (6 bases). The CDR3 contains 15 residues. Germline CDR1 reads MDHEN; CDR2 reads SYDVKM. Trimming took off 6 bases at V and 0 bases at J, with 11 bases between the two ends. Using reference TRBV28 and TRBJ1-4 for the parts outside the CDR3, the full variable domain is DVKVTQSSRYLVKRTGEKVFLECVQDMDHENMFWYRQDPGLGLRLIYFSYDVKMKEKGDIPEGYSVSREKKERFSLILESASTNQTSMYLCASSTGYATNEKLFFGSGTQLSVL.

This clonotype has at least ten counts. The chain couples TRBV7-9 to TRBJ1-4, with a tentative D call TRBD1 (5 bases). Trimming took 4 bases from V and 5 from J, leaving 14 bases between them. This CDR3 region has 15 residues. Germline values: CDR1 SEHNR, CDR2 FQNEAQ (reference sequence). In DNA, the CDR3 is TGTGCCAGCAGCTCAACCTGGGGACGGAATGAAAAACTGTTTTTT. Protein: CASSSTWGRNEKLFF.

This clonotype was found many times. This rearrangement joins TRBV6-1 to TRBJ1-2; D is unresolved. Germline CDR1 and CDR2: MNHNS and SASEGT. The CDR3 has 16 amino acids. V lost 2 bases to trimming and J lost 6 bases, with 19 bases between them. In DNA form, the CDR3 reads TGTGCCAGCAGTGAATTTTTAGGTTACAGCGAACATGGCTACACCTTC. This gives the protein CASSEFLGYSEHGYTF.

This clonotype was recorded at least ten times. This sequence joins TRBV9 and TRBJ2-1; D is tentatively TRBD1 or TRBD2 (5 bases each). This CDR3 has 17 amino acids. From germline, CDR1 is SGDLS and CDR2 YYNGEE. Deletions cut 2 bases from V and 8 bases from J, with 23 bases between. CDR3 bases: TGTGCCAGCAGCGTGGGCTTTGGGGGATTGGGTGGACATGAGCAGTTCTTC. Protein sequence: CASSVGFGGLGGHEQFF. Full variable domain (missing parts from reference TRBV9 and TRBJ2-1): DSGVTQTPKHLITATGQRVTLRCSPRSGDLSVYWYQQSLDQGLQFLIQYYNGEERAKGNILERFSAQQFPDLHSELNLSSLELGDSALYFCASSVGFGGLGGHEQFFGPGTRLTVL.

Many counts were recorded for this clonotype. The gene calls are TRBV5-1 and TRBJ2-1, with D perhaps being TRBD1 or TRBD2 (5 bases each). The CDR3 has 13 amino acids. CDR1 SGHRS and CDR2 YFSETQ come from the germline V gene. Trimming removed 7 bases from V and 9 bases from J, with 17 bases in between. In DNA form, the CDR3 reads TGCGCCAGCGTTAGGGGTCCTGGAGGTGAGCAGTTCTTC. Its protein is CASVRGPGGEQFF.

Many counts were recorded for this clonotype. The CDR3 is CSASPTGTANYEQYF. CDR3 coding DNA: TGCAGTGCTAGCCCCACCGGGACAGCAAACTACGAGCAGTACTTC. The J gene is TRBJ2-7, the V gene TRBV20-1, with 7 bases matching TRBD1. Germline V CDR1 and CDR2: DFQATT, SNEGSKA (reference sequence). This CDR3 has 15 amino acids. V was clipped by 3 bases and J by 3 bases; unmatched bases: 11.

There are many counts of this clonotype. The rearrangement links TRBV27 to TRBJ2-7; D tentatively fits TRBD1 or TRBD2 (6 bases each). Germline V gives CDR1 MNHEY, CDR2 SMNVEV (reference sequence). Trimming shortened V by 5 bases and J by 2 bases, and 16 bases separated the two germline ends. CDR3 length: 15 residues. CDR3 DNA: TGTGCCAGCAGTACAAGACAGGAGGGCCCCTACGAGCAGTACTTC. Translated: CASSTRQEGPYEQYF.

This clonotype showed up many times. As DNA, the CDR3 is TGTGCCAGCAGTTTGGGTGCGGGGGCCAACGTCCTGACTTTC. Amino acid sequence: CASSLGAGANVLTF. V usage is TRBV12-3 or TRBV12-4 and J usage is TRBJ2-6; no clear D. V was trimmed by 3 bases and J by 4 bases, leaving 7 bases between them. The CDR3 loop spans 14 amino acids.

At least ten counts were recorded for this clonotype. V is TRBV6-4 and J is TRBJ2-3, with TRBD2 as a possible D gene (6 bases). Trimming took off 0 bases at V and 4 bases at J, with 14 bases between the two ends. CDR3 length: 16 residues. CDR1 and CDR2 (germline): MRHNA, SNTAGT. CDR3 DNA sequence: TGTGCCAGCAGTGACTCTGACGGGAGAGGTGCAGATACGCAGTATTTT. Encoded protein: CASSDSDGRGADTQYF.

In its sample, this clonotype was seen many times. The V and J genes are TRBV7-9 and TRBJ1-1; D uncertain. Germline assignment: CDR1 SEHNR and CDR2 FQNEAQ (reference sequence). The CDR3 spans 13 residues. Trimming took 0 bases from V and 9 from J, leaving 11 bases between them. In nucleotides, the CDR3 is TGTGCCAGCAGCTTAGCAGTCGGGATGCAAGCTTTCTTT. Translated, it gives CASSLAVGMQAFF.

This clonotype was seen only a few times. This sequence joins TRBV19 and TRBJ1-2, with D perhaps matching TRBD1 (5 bases). Trimming left V 9 bases short and J 1 base short, with 12 bases between. The length of the CDR3 is 13 residues. Germline CDR1 and CDR2: LNHDA and SQIVND (reference sequence). CDR3 in amino acids: CASRQLNNYGYTF. In DNA form, the CDR3 reads TGTGCCAGCAGACAGTTGAATAACTATGGCTACACCTTC.

This clonotype appeared many times. The V gene is TRBV7-2, the J gene TRBJ1-6; possibly TRBD1 for D (5 bases). The CDR3 runs to 16 residues. V was cut by 5 bases and J by 10 bases, with 21 bases left in between. Germline-derived CDR1 and CDR2 are SGHTA and FQGNSA. The CDR3 nucleotides read TGTGCCAGCAGCGTTAGCGGGGCGGGGATTGGCTCACCCCTCCACTTT. Encoded protein: CASSVSGAGIGSPLHF.

In its sample, this clonotype was seen many times. The rearrangement uses TRBV2 and TRBJ2-3; 10 nucleotides line up with TRBD2. This CDR3 contains 15 residues. V lost 6 bases, J lost 2 bases, and 5 bases stayed unmatched. CDR1 SNHLY and CDR2 FYNNEI come from the germline V gene. The CDR3 reads CASRLLAGSTDTQYF. The DNA for the CDR3 is TGTGCCAGCAGACTACTAGCGGGGTCCACAGATACGCAGTATTTT.

This clonotype was seen at least ten times. V is TRBV28 and J is TRBJ2-7, with D possibly matching TRBD2 (6 bases). V lost 3 bases and J lost 4, with 16 bases in between. Germline assignment: CDR1 MDHEN and CDR2 SYDVKM. This CDR3 comprises 15 residues. In nucleotides, the CDR3 is TGTGCCAGCAGTTTGGTTCCGGGAGAAACTTACGAGCAGTACTTC. It encodes CASSLVPGETYEQYF.

This clonotype has ten or more counts. An end of the junction differs from the germline gene, which may be a read error. J is TRBJ2-7 and V is TRBV20-1; TRBD1 agrees at 11 bases. CDR1 is DFQATT and CDR2 is SNEGSKA in the germline V gene (reference sequence). The CDR3 is made up of 11 amino acids. In nucleotides, the CDR3 is TGCAGTGCGATGGGTGGGGACAGGGGGATCTTC. Its translation: CSAMGGDRGIF.

This clonotype was detected ten times or more. This chain joins TRBV28 and TRBJ2-5; D is undetermined. The CDR3 contains 14 residues. V was clipped by 6 bases and J by 1 base, with 12 bases between them. CDR1 and CDR2 from the germline V gene are MDHEN and SYDVKM. CDR3 DNA sequence: TGTGCCAGCAGCCGTAAAGGGTCCCAAGAGACCCAGTACTTC. The encoded protein is CASSRKGSQETQYF.

This clonotype was counted ten times or more. The CDR3 spells CASSLREQMNTEAFF. For the CDR3, the DNA is TGCGCCAGCAGCTTAAGGGAGCAGATGAACACTGAAGCTTTCTTT. J is TRBJ1-1 and V is TRBV5-1; D gene uncertain. V lost 2 bases and J 0 bases, leaving 11 bases between the germline ends. The germline V gene has CDR1 SGHRS and CDR2 YFSETQ. There are 15 residues in the CDR3.

This clonotype was seen at least ten times. The rearrangement uses TRBV10-3 and TRBJ1-1; D remains unclear. Trimming took off 7 bases at V and 5 bases at J, with 14 bases between the two ends. In germline, CDR1 is ENHRY, CDR2 SYGVKD. This CDR3 has 13 residues. CDR3 coding DNA: TGTGCCATCACGAACCTTTCGGGGACTGAAGCTTTCTTT. Its translation is CAITNLSGTEAFF.